This is a list of T cell receptor beta chains from one sample in a study of metastatic and nonmetastatic thyroid tumors. TCRdb reprocessed the PCR reads via MiXCR. The table includes fewer than 100,000 clones, just under 15% detected once. What was sequenced was blood. These receptor sequences come from a female donor with papillary thyroid cancer or a benign thyroid nodule (not recorded which). Some clones in this sample may be carry-over from other donors' samples. The CDR3 runs from the conserved cysteine through the conserved F or W. The order of the fields is clone size, J gene, D gene, V gene, CDR3 protein, CDR3 DNA. The D gene is left open where the match is weak. Clone size is stated in some rows and not others, as once, few, many or a class when expanded.

size: many
J: TRBJ1-2
D: TRBD1
V: TRBV6-4
CDR3: CASRNWTGGGNYGYTF
DNA: TGTGCCAGCAGAAACTGGACAGGGGGCGGTAACTATGGCTACACCTTC

size: many
J: TRBJ1-1
D: .
V: TRBV2
CDR3: CASIGVSGPPNTEAFF
DNA: TGTGCCAGCATCGGCGTATCGGGGCCGCCGAACACTGAAGCTTTCTTT

size: many
J: TRBJ2-7
D: .
V: TRBV28
CDR3: CASSTLEGYEQYF
DNA: TGTGCCAGCAGTACCCTTGAGGGCTACGAGCAGTACTTC

size: many
J: TRBJ1-5
D: .
V: TRBV19
CDR3: CASSIVTGNQPQHF
DNA: TGTGCCAGTAGTATAGTTACCGGGAATCAGCCCCAGCATTTT

size: few
J: TRBJ2-7
D: .
V: TRBV2
CDR3: CASTALVAGEEQYF
DNA: TGCGCCAGCACCGCCTTGGTGGCAGGGGAAGAGCAGTACTTC

size: many
J: TRBJ2-2
D: .
V: TRBV2
CDR3: CASSGLRSNTGELFF
DNA: TGTGCCAGCAGTGGACTGAGATCCAACACCGGGGAGCTGTTTTTT

size: many
J: TRBJ1-6
D: .
V: TRBV4-2
CDR3: CASSQDSYNSPLHF
DNA: TGTGCCAGCAGCCAAGACAGCTATAATTCACCCCTCCACTTT

size: many
J: TRBJ1-2
D: .
V: TRBV28
CDR3: CASSASFMRDNYGYTF
DNA: TGTGCCAGCAGTGCCAGTTTTATGAGGGATAACTATGGCTACACCTTC

size: many
J: TRBJ2-7
D: .
V: TRBV12-3/TRBV12-4
CDR3: CASRSSGGNEQYF
DNA: TGTGCCAGCAGGTCCTCCGGGGGAAACGAGCAGTACTTC

size: many
J: TRBJ2-2
D: .
V: TRBV7-2
CDR3: CASSLSYGELFF
DNA: TGTGCCAGCAGCTTATCGTACGGGGAGCTGTTTTTT

size: few
J: TRBJ2-7
D: .
V: TRBV12-3/TRBV12-4
CDR3: CVSSLSYEQYF
DNA: TGTGTCAGCAGCCTCTCCTACGAGCAGTACTTC

size: many
J: TRBJ2-7
D: TRBD2
V: TRBV12-3/TRBV12-4
CDR3: CASSTPGLAGEEQYF
DNA: TGTGCCAGCAGCACACCGGGACTAGCGGGGGAAGAGCAGTACTTC

size: many
J: TRBJ2-2
D: TRBD1
V: TRBV24-1
CDR3: CATSPRQGGTGELFF
DNA: TGTGCCACCAGTCCTAGACAGGGCGGCACCGGGGAGCTGTTTTTT

size: many
J: TRBJ2-3
D: .
V: TRBV29-1
CDR3: CSFLGYHTDTQYF
DNA: TGCAGCTTTCTGGGCTACCACACAGATACGCAGTATTTT

size: few
J: TRBJ2-2
D: .
V: TRBV6-1
CDR3: CASSEVGGTCELFF
DNA: TGTGCCAGCAGTGAGGTTGGGGGGACCTGTGAGCTGTTTTTT

size: .
J: TRBJ1-1
D: .
V: TRBV3-1
CDR3: CASSQVAGLTEAFF
DNA: TGTGCCAGCAGCCAAGTCGCCGGGCTCACTGAAGCTTTCTTT

size: .
J: TRBJ2-2
D: .
V: TRBV5-1
CDR3: CASSYLSRNSWVNTGELFF
DNA: TGCGCCAGCAGCTATTTGAGCCGAAATAGCTGGGTGAACACCGGGGAGCTGTTTTTT

size: .
J: TRBJ2-1
D: TRBD2
V: TRBV6-1
CDR3: CVSIPTGGTGRNEQFF
DNA: TGTGTCAGCATTCCCACCGGGGGGACGGGCAGGAATGAGCAGTTCTTC

size: .
J: TRBJ2-5
D: TRBD1
V: TRBV6-1
CDR3: CASSGTGQSQETQYF
DNA: TGTGCCAGCTCGGGGACGGGACAGTCACAAGAGACCCAGTACTTC

size: many
J: TRBJ1-5
D: .
V: TRBV3-1
CDR3: CASSRTDSNQPQHF
DNA: TGTGCCAGCAGCAGGACGGACAGCAATCAGCCCCAGCATTTT

size: many
J: TRBJ1-2
D: TRBD1
V: TRBV6-1
CDR3: CATRRQGKHGYTF
DNA: TGTGCCACCCGGAGACAGGGGAAGCATGGCTACACCTTC

size: many
J: TRBJ1-1
D: .
V: TRBV10-3
CDR3: CAISAPQVKGRAFF
DNA: TGTGCCATCAGTGCACCACAGGTGAAGGGTCGCGCTTTCTTT

size: many
J: TRBJ2-2
D: .
V: TRBV29-1
CDR3: CSVEEGINTGELFF
DNA: TGCAGCGTTGAAGAGGGCATAAACACCGGGGAGCTGTTTTTT

size: many
J: TRBJ1-3
D: .
V: TRBV20-1
CDR3: CSAQYFPPHSGNTIYF
DNA: TGCAGTGCCCAATACTTCCCCCCTCACTCTGGAAACACCATATATTTT

size: few
J: TRBJ2-3
D: TRBD2
V: TRBV15
CDR3: CATSYSGISTDTQYF
DNA: TGTGCCACCAGCTATAGCGGGATAAGCACAGATACGCAGTATTTT

size: .
J: TRBJ1-3
D: .
V: TRBV19
CDR3: CASSTTLLAKASYF
DNA: TGTGCCAGTAGTACAACTCTCCTTGCAAAAGCCTCCTATTTT

size: many
J: TRBJ1-5
D: .
V: TRBV20-1
CDR3: CSARDRHGGGNQPQHF
DNA: TGCAGTGCTAGAGATCGGCATGGGGGAGGCAATCAGCCCCAGCATTTT

size: many
J: TRBJ1-6
D: TRBD1
V: TRBV6-4
CDR3: CASSEGQGTSPLHF
DNA: TGTGCCAGCAGTGAGGGACAGGGGACTTCACCCCTCCACTTT

size: few
J: TRBJ2-3
D: .
V: TRBV5-8
CDR3: CASRQSTDTQYF
DNA: TGTGCCAGCAGACAAAGCACAGATACGCAGTATTTT

size: few
J: TRBJ2-3
D: TRBD1
V: TRBV28
CDR3: CASSFFLPRDREKRSTDTQYF
DNA: TGTGCCAGCAGTTTCTTTTTACCTAGGGACAGGGAAAAACGGTCTACAGATACGCAGTATTTT

size: many
J: TRBJ2-3
D: .
V: TRBV28
CDR3: CASSEVRGITDTQYF
DNA: TGTGCCAGCTCCGAGGTGCGGGGAATCACAGATACGCAGTATTTT